Below, one T cell receptor beta chain is given with its context. TCRdb independently ran MiXCR on the RT-PCR reads; one entry per CDR3 protein. This table has about 76,000 distinct CDR3 sequences, more than 25% appearing once. This sample stems from a study of patients and donors after allogeneic stem cell transplantation. Trimming removed 2 bases from V and 3 bases from J; junction bases left unmatched: 9. The CDR3 runs to 18 residues. Looked up from germline, CDR1 is LGHNA and CDR2 is YNFKEQ. The sequence derives from a human donor who was either an allogeneic HSCT recipient or a stem cell or donor lymphocyte infusion donor (not recorded which). It is not recorded whose cells these are; they may come from a transplant donor. Input material: blood, either unsorted or a sorted T cell fraction (not recorded which). The V and J genes are TRBV4-2 and TRBJ2-2, with TRBD2 matching 10 bases. As DNA, the CDR3 is TGTGCCAGCAGCCAACTGAATCTAGCGGGAGCGGACACCGGGGAGCTGTTTTTT. The encoded protein is CASSQLNLAGADTGELFF.